These 32 T cell receptor beta chains share one sample of origin, sequenced in a study of CD8+CD57+ T cells in acquired aplastic anemia. Genomic DNA served as template for TCR beta VDJ and CDR3 profiling. TCRdb redid the calling of the reads with MiXCR, one entry per CDR3 protein. This repertoire shows approximately 200,000 distinct CDR3 sequences, approximately 50% found once; its top ten account for about a sixth. The source material was sorted CD4+, CD8+, or CD8+CD57+ T cells (not recorded which) from PBMCs. The receptors shown here come from a human donor in good health, serving as a control.

J is TRBJ2-7 and V is TRBV7-2; the D is unclear. With the DNA end fitting TRBJ2-5 better, the J assignment may be wrong. This CDR3 is 13 amino acids long. Germline V gene lookup returns CDR1 SGHTA and CDR2 FQGNSA. Here the CDR3 DNA reads TGTGCCAGCAGTCTAACATACGGCGAGACCCAGTACTTC. It yields the protein CASSLTYGETQYF.

There are many counts of this clonotype. This rearrangement joins TRBV24-1 to TRBJ2-1, with TRBD2 matching 11 bases. Germline loops: CDR1 KGHDR, CDR2 SFDVKD. This CDR3 is 16 amino acids long. With 0 bases clipped from V and 7 bases from J, the junction kept 4 bases outside the gene matches. The CDR3 loop reads CATSDLASGGNNEQFF. In DNA, the CDR3 is TGTGCCACCAGTGATTTGGCTAGCGGGGGGAATAATGAGCAGTTCTTC.

The chain links TRBV7-8 to TRBJ2-7; D unresolved. The CDR3 has 12 amino acids. V lost 10 bases to trimming and J lost 4 bases, with 14 bases between them. The germline gives CDR1 SGHVS, CDR2 FQNEAQ. This chain's CDR3 is CAIEMGNYEQYF. The DNA of the CDR3 is TGTGCCATAGAGATGGGGAATTACGAGCAGTACTTC.

V is TRBV20-1 and J is TRBJ1-2, with D uncertain. CDR3 length equals 11 residues. In germline, CDR1 is DFQATT, CDR2 SNEGSKA (reference sequence). In nucleotides, the CDR3 is TGCAGCCTCGAGGGCCCGGGTGGCTACACCTTC. Protein sequence: CSLEGPGGYTF.

The chain recombines TRBV20-1 with TRBJ2-5, with D possibly matching TRBD1 (5 bases). The CDR3 runs to 12 residues. The germline V gene has CDR1 DFQATT and CDR2 SNEGSKA (reference sequence). V gave up 4 bases and J gave up 3 bases, with 9 bases separating them. CDR3 nucleotide sequence: TGCAGTGCTACAGGGTTGAAAGAGACCCAGTACTTC. This encodes CSATGLKETQYF.

This rearrangement joins TRBV29-1 to TRBJ1-2; tentative D call: TRBD1 (5 bases). With 3 bases removed from V and 0 bases from J, the gap between germline ends came to 11 bases. CDR1 and CDR2 from the germline V gene are SQVTM and ANQGSEA. This CDR3 region has 14 residues. As DNA, the CDR3 is TGCAGCGTTGAGGGCAGGGCAGCTAACTATGGCTACACCTTC. Translation: CSVEGRAANYGYTF.

The chain recombines TRBV7-9 with TRBJ2-2; TRBD2 matches at 10 bases. The CDR3 consists of 16 residues. Germline V gives CDR1 SEHNR, CDR2 FQNEAQ (reference sequence). Trimming removed 5 bases from V and 1 base from J; junction bases left unmatched: 4. The CDR3 DNA reads TGTGCCAGCAGCGGCGCTAGCGGGAGGAACACCGGGGAGCTGTTTTTT. As protein: CASSGASGRNTGELFF.

The chain uses TRBV20-1 and TRBJ1-6; 11 nucleotides line up with TRBD1. The CDR3 length is 14 residues. V lost 3 bases to trimming and J lost 9 bases; unmatched junction nucleotides: 4. Per the germline V gene, CDR1 is DFQATT and CDR2 is SNEGSKA (reference sequence). The DNA of the CDR3 is TGCAGTGCTAGGTCCGGGACAGGGGGTTCACCCCTCCACTTT. This translates into CSARSGTGGSPLHF.

Remarks on this clonotype: The junction and the germline gene differ at one end; a read error may be behind it. V gene TRBV20-1 combines with J gene TRBJ2-7; D unclear. Germline values: CDR1 DFQATT, CDR2 SNEGSKA (reference sequence). CDR3 length: 15 residues. CDR3: CSARAFTESPYEQYF. The CDR3 DNA reads TGCAGTGCCAGAGCCTTTACAGAGAGCCCCTACGAGCAGTACTTC.

This clonotype was seen at least ten times. The chain has TRBV28 and TRBJ1-5, with a possible D match to TRBD1 (6 bases). Germline CDR1 and CDR2: MDHEN and SYDVKM. The CDR3 length is 12 residues. V lost 5 bases and J lost 11, with 13 bases in between. The CDR3 region has the DNA TGTGCCAGCAGTCCTGGGACACTGACCCAGCATTTT. It is translated as CASSPGTLTQHF.

The chain uses TRBV7-2 and TRBJ1-6; D possibly corresponds to TRBD1 (5 bases). Germline values: CDR1 SGHTA, CDR2 FQGNSA. The CDR3 is 15 amino acids. The ends were cut back, 0 bases at V and 7 bases at J, with 10 bases in the middle. In DNA, the CDR3 is TGTGCCAGCAGCTTAGCGCAGGGAGGAAATTCACCCCTCCACTTT. It codes for CASSLAQGGNSPLHF.

The chain combines TRBV29-1 with TRBJ2-3; 7 bases map to TRBD2. The CDR3 sequence is 14 residues long. J was trimmed by 0 bases and V by 4 bases; bases with no gene match: 4. Germline values: CDR1 SQVTM, CDR2 ANQGSEA. This CDR3 is CSVGGGRSTDTQYF. DNA of the CDR3: TGCAGCGTTGGGGGCGGGAGAAGCACAGATACGCAGTATTTT.

The rearrangement links TRBV7-9 to TRBJ2-1, with D tentatively TRBD2 (6 bases). With 11 bases removed from V and 4 bases from J, the gap between germline ends came to 15 bases. CDR1 SEHNR and CDR2 FQNEAQ come from the germline V gene (reference sequence). The length of the CDR3 is 13 residues. DNA of the CDR3: TGTGCCGGAGCCCAACGGGGGTACAATGAGCAGTTCTTC. Translation gives CAGAQRGYNEQFF.

This chain links TRBV7-2 with TRBJ1-4; the D gene is possibly TRBD1 (6 bases). CDR1 and CDR2 from the germline V gene are SGHTA and FQGNSA. The CDR3 is 16 residues long. V lost 5 bases and J 7 bases, leaving 20 bases between the germline ends. The DNA of the CDR3 is TGTGCCAGCAGCACCAGCCCGACAGGCGCGGGTGAAAAACTGTTTTTT. This codes for CASSTSPTGAGEKLFF.

As concerns this clonotype: A read error may explain this, as a much larger clone is one base away. V and J are TRBV5-4 and TRBJ2-5; TRBD2 matches at 9 bases. CDR1 and CDR2 (germline): SGHNT, YYREEE (reference sequence). This CDR3 contains 15 residues. Germline trimming cut 4 bases from V and 2 bases from J; bases unmatched to any gene: 6. Here the CDR3 reads CASSLSGSPQETQYF. The CDR3 DNA reads as TGTGCCAGCAGCCTTAGCGGGAGCCCTCAAGAGACCCAGTACTTC.

This clonotype was detected only once. The gene calls are TRBV7-9 and TRBJ2-2; D tentatively reads TRBD1 or TRBD2 (5 bases each). Trimming pared 1 base from V and 4 bases from J, leaving 10 bases between. The CDR3 loop spans 15 amino acids. In germline, CDR1 is SEHNR, CDR2 FQNEAQ (reference sequence). CDR3 sequence: CASSLGGGLTGELFF. The CDR3 DNA reads as TGTGCCAGCAGCTTAGGTGGGGGTCTCACCGGGGAGCTGTTTTTT.

This chain joins TRBV2 and TRBJ1-2; D gene unclear. Trimming left V 7 bases short and J 8 bases short, with 14 bases between. Germline lookup yields CDR1 SNHLY and CDR2 FYNNEI. The CDR3 covers 12 residues. Written as DNA, the CDR3 is TGTGCCAGCATCCCCTATGCGGGGGGCTACACCTTC. As protein: CASIPYAGGYTF.

In this sample, this clonotype turned up once. The germline gene is not matched at one end of the junction; a read error may be the cause. This sequence joins TRBV9 and TRBJ1-6; TRBD1 is a possible D gene (6 bases). CDR1 is SGDLS and CDR2 is YYNGEE in the germline V gene. The CDR3 is 16 residues long. DNA for the CDR3: TGCACCAGCAACGACAGGTCCGGCTCCTATAATTCACCCCTCCACTTT. Protein sequence: CTSNDRSGSYNSPLHF.

The rearrangement uses TRBV11-1 and TRBJ2-3; possibly TRBD2 for D (6 bases). Germline V gives CDR1 SGHAT, CDR2 FQDESV (reference sequence). Trimming took off 1 base at V and 0 bases at J, with 14 bases between the two ends. The CDR3 loop spans 17 amino acids. CDR3 region: CASSLGSGGTSTDTQYF. DNA for the CDR3: TGTGCCAGCAGCTTAGGCAGCGGAGGGACTAGCACAGATACGCAGTATTTT.

This clonotype was counted at least ten times. The chain uses TRBV12-3 or TRBV12-4 and TRBJ1-2, with a tentative D call TRBD1 (6 bases). The CDR3 consists of 13 residues. The ends were cut back, 2 bases at V and 7 bases at J, with 11 bases in the middle. CDR3 sequence: CASSLNREGGYTF. DNA of the CDR3: TGTGCCAGCAGTTTAAACAGGGAAGGTGGCTACACCTTC.

This clonotype showed up many times. The CDR3 DNA follows: TGTGCCAGTAGTATTCTAGGGGGGCAGGGTGAGCAGTTCTTC. Protein sequence: CASSILGGQGEQFF. This chain connects TRBV19 to TRBJ2-1; D may be TRBD1 or TRBD2 (6 bases each). The CDR3 loop spans 14 amino acids. Deletions cut 3 bases from V and 9 bases from J, with 15 bases between. Germline V gives CDR1 LNHDA, CDR2 SQIVND (reference sequence).

The J gene is TRBJ1-2, the V gene TRBV7-3; 8 positions match TRBD1. This CDR3 is built from 15 residues. V was clipped by 4 bases and J by 0 bases; unmatched bases: 4. CDR1 SGHTA and CDR2 FQGTGA come from the germline V gene. Here the CDR3 reads CASSSTGAPNYGYTF. The CDR3 DNA follows: TGTGCCAGCAGCTCGACAGGGGCCCCTAACTATGGCTACACCTTC.

This chain links TRBV20-1 with TRBJ1-5; possible D gene TRBD1, 6 bases. There are 13 residues in the CDR3. V gave up 5 bases and J gave up 12 bases, with 20 bases separating them. Germline V CDR1 and CDR2: DFQATT, SNEGSKA (reference sequence). The CDR3 spells CSARLQGSLDQHF. The CDR3 bases are TGCAGTGCTCGATTGCAGGGGTCTTTGGACCAGCATTTT.

V and J are TRBV19 and TRBJ2-7, with 10 bases fitting TRBD1. CDR1 is LNHDA and CDR2 is SQIVND in the germline V gene (reference sequence). The CDR3 has 15 amino acids. The trim removed 9 bases at V and 0 bases at J, leaving 8 bases unmatched. The CDR3 DNA sequence: TGTGCCAGCTCAAGACAGGGGGCCCCCTCCTACGAGCAGTACTTC. It translates to CASSRQGAPSYEQYF. Combining the CDR3 with reference TRBV19 and TRBJ2-7 gives the whole variable domain DGGITQSPKYLFRKEGQNVTLSCEQNLNHDAMYWYRQDPGQGLRLIYYSQIVNDFQKGDIAEGYSVSREKKESFPLTVTSAQKNPTAFYLCASSRQGAPSYEQYFGPGTRLTVT.

This clonotype has ten or more counts. The V and J genes are TRBV7-6 and TRBJ2-3; the D is unclear. The CDR3 length is 13 residues. In germline, CDR1 is SGHVS, CDR2 FNYEAQ. V was clipped by 2 bases and J by 5 bases, with 8 bases between them. CDR3 bases: TGTGCCAGCAGCTTAATTTCCAGAGATACGCAGTATTTT. It specifies CASSLISRDTQYF.

This clonotype came up many times. The gene calls are TRBV7-8 and TRBJ1-5; D is uncertain. The V gene lost 2 bases and the J gene lost 3 bases, with 14 bases spanning the gap. The V gene's germline CDR1 is SGHVS and CDR2 FQNEAQ. This CDR3 has 16 residues. CDR3: CASSLNAPDYNQPQHF. CDR3 bases: TGTGCCAGCAGCTTAAATGCCCCTGACTACAATCAGCCCCAGCATTTT.

The chain recombines TRBV7-2 with TRBJ1-6; D is undetermined. Trimming left V 10 bases short and J 3 bases short, with 7 bases between. The germline V gene encodes CDR1 SGHTA and CDR2 FQGNSA. This CDR3 is 12 amino acids long. The CDR3 is CATWDYNSPLHF. In DNA, the CDR3 is TGTGCCACTTGGGACTATAATTCACCCCTCCACTTT.

The table lists this clonotype with many counts. The chain links TRBV5-8 to TRBJ1-3; TRBD1 matches 9 bases. The CDR3 sequence is 17 residues long. Germline CDR1 is SGHTS and CDR2 is YDEGEE. Unmatched junction bases numbered 6, after V lost 2 bases and J lost 0 bases. The CDR3 DNA follows: TGTGCCAGCAGCTTACACACAGGGGGCGTCTCTGGAAACACCATATATTTT. Protein product: CASSLHTGGVSGNTIYF.

The chain recombines TRBV20-1 with TRBJ1-5; 7 bases are shared with TRBD1. After removal of 3 bases from V and 3 bases from J, the junction contained 8 bases not matched to a gene. Germline loops: CDR1 DFQATT, CDR2 SNEGSKA (reference sequence). There are 15 residues in the CDR3. CDR3 sequence (DNA): TGCAGTGCTAGTCATCGGGGACAGCCCAATCAGCCCCAGCATTTT. Protein sequence: CSASHRGQPNQPQHF.

The chain is built from TRBV7-9 and TRBJ1-2; 8 bases are a match to TRBD1. This CDR3 is built from 14 residues. Germline V gene lookup returns CDR1 SEHNR and CDR2 FQNEAQ (reference sequence). The ends lost 1 base at V and 7 bases at J; junction bases unmatched: 5. The DNA of the CDR3 is TGTGCCAGCAGCTTAGGCGCCGGACAGGGTGGCTACACCTTC. Its protein is CASSLGAGQGGYTF.

The V and J genes are TRBV9 and TRBJ2-5; TRBD2 agrees at 13 bases. The CDR3 runs 13 residues. The V and J ends lost 4 bases and 11 bases, in that order; junction bases with no gene match: 5. Germline CDR1 is SGDLS and CDR2 is YYNGEE. This chain's CDR3 is CASSLGTSGDQYF. CDR3 nucleotide sequence: TGTGCCAGCAGCCTAGGGACTAGCGGGGATCAGTACTTC.

In this sample, this clonotype turned up many times. The CDR3 is CASRVIETANSPLHF. The DNA of the CDR3 is TGTGCCAGCAGGGTGATAGAGACAGCAAATTCACCCCTCCACTTT. The rearrangement joins TRBV2 to TRBJ1-6; tentative D call: TRBD1 (5 bases). The CDR3 runs 15 residues. Trimming removed 6 bases at V and 7 bases at J, with 16 bases between. CDR1 and CDR2 (germline): SNHLY, FYNNEI.